This T cell receptor (beta chain) was identified during a study of blood T cells in healthy people across ages. Study findings and constraints: Higher diversity and more naive CD4+ cells were features of long-lived donors, compared to aged donors. As age increased, TCR beta diversity per million T cells fell in a roughly linear fashion.

About this clonotype itself: What it recognizes is unknown.

Drawn from each donor were 9 to 10 milliliters of peripheral blood. Unmatched junction bases numbered 6, after V lost 1 base and J lost 0 bases. The CDR3 contains 17 residues. Germline V gene lookup returns CDR1 SGHAT and CDR2 FQNNGV. A sample-barcoded 5' primer and a J-beta primer mix were used in a second PCR of about 7 to 12 cycles. TCRdb used MiXCR to reprocess the 5' RACE reads, holding one entry per CDR3 protein. The repertoire holds under 2,000,000 distinct CDR3 sequences, with around 50% as singletons. V gene TRBV11-2 combines with J gene TRBJ2-3; 8 nucleotides agree with TRBD2. Sample: blood. This receptor was taken from a woman between 40 and 55 years old in good health. CDR3 coding DNA: TGTGCCAGCAGCTTAGTGGCTAGCGGGTCTAGCACAGATACGCAGTATTTT. Encoded protein: CASSLVASGSSTDTQYF.